This T cell receptor beta chain was sequenced for a study of T cell responses to AZD1222 COVID-19 vaccine. CDR1 MNHEY and CDR2 SVGAGI come from the germline V gene. V lost 6 bases and J lost 4, with 12 bases in between. The length of the CDR3 is 14 residues. Here immunoSEQ multiplex PCR was the method, and the copy in TCRdb shows in-frame clones only, minus some. Among roughly 140,000 clones listed, about 92% were seen once. The origin of this receptor is an adult who received the AZD1222 COVID-19 vaccine. Sample: peripheral blood, taken 28 days after the second AZD1222 dose. This chain joins TRBV6-5 and TRBJ2-2, with D tentatively TRBD1 or TRBD2 (5 bases each). The CDR3 nucleotides read TGTGCCAGCAGGCGACCCGGGACCACCGGGGAGCTGTTTTTT. Translation gives CASRRPGTTGELFF.